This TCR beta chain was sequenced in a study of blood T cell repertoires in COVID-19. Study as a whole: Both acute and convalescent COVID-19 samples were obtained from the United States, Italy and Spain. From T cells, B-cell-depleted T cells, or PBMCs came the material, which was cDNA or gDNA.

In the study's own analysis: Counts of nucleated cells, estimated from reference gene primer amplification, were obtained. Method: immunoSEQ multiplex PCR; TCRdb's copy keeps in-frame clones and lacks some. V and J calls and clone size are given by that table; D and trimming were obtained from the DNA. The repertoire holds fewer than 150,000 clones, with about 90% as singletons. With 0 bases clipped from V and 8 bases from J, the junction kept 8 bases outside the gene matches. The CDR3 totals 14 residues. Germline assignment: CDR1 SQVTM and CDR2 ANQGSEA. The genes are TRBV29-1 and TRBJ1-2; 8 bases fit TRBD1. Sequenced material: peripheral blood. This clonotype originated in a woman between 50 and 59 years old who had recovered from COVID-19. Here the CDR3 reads CSVEDRQGALGYTF. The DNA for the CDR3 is TGCAGCGTTGAAGATAGGCAGGGGGCTCTAGGCTACACCTTC.